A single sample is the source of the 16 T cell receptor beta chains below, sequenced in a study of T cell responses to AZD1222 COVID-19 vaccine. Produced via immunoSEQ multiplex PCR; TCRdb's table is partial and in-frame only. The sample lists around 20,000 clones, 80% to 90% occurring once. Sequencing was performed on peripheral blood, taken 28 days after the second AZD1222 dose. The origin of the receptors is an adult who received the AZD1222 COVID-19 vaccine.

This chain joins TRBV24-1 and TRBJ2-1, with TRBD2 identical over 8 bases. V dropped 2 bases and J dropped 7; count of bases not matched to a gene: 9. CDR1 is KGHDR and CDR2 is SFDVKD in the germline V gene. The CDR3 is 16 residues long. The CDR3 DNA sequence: TGTGCCACCAGTGATTCCCAGCGGGGGACAACTAATGAGCAGTTCTTC. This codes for CATSDSQRGTTNEQFF.

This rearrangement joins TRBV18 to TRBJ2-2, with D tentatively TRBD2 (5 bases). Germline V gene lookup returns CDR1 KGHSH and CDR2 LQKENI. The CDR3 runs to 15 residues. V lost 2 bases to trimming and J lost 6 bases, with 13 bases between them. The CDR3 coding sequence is TGTGCCAGCTCACCAATTCTCCTGAGGGCCGGGGAGCTGTTTTTT. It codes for CASSPILLRAGELFF.

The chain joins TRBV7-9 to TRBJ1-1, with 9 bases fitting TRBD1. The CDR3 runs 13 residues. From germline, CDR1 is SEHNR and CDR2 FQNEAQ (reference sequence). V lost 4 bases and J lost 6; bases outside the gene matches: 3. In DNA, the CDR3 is TGTGCCAGCAGCTCCCGGACAGGGGCTGAAGCTTTCTTT. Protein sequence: CASSSRTGAEAFF.

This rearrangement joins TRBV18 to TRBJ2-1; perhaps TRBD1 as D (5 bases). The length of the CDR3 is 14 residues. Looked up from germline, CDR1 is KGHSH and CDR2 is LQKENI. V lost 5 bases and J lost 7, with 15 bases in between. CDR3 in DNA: TGTGCCAGCTCAGCAACAAGGGGTGGAAATGAGCAGTTCTTC. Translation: CASSATRGGNEQFF. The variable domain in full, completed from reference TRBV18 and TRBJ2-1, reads NAGVMQNPRHLVRRRGQEARLRCSPMKGHSHVYWYRQLPEEGLKFMVYLQKENIIDESGMPKERFSAEFPKEGPSILRIQQVVRGDSAAYFCASSATRGGNEQFFGPGTRLTVL.

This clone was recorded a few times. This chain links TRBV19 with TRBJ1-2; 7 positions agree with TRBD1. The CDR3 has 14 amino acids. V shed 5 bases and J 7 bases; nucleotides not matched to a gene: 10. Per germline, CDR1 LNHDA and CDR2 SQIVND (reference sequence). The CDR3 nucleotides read TGTGCCAGTAGTCAGGACAGGTCTTTTGGTGGCTACACCTTC. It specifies CASSQDRSFGGYTF. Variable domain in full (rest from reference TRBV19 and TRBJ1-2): DGGITQSPKYLFRKEGQNVTLSCEQNLNHDAMYWYRQDPGQGLRLIYYSQIVNDFQKGDIAEGYSVSREKKESFPLTVTSAQKNPTAFYLCASSQDRSFGGYTFGSGTRLTVV.

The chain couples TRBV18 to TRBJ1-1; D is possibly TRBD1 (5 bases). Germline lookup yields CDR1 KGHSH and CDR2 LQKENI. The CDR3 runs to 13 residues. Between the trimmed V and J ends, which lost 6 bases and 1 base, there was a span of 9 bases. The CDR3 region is CASSKQGNTEAFF. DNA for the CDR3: TGTGCCAGCTCTAAGCAGGGGAACACTGAAGCTTTCTTT.

CDR3 region: CASSLEGSNQPQHF. The CDR3 coding sequence is TGTGCCAGCAGCTTGGAGGGTAGCAATCAGCCCCAGCATTTT. This rearrangement joins TRBV5-4 to TRBJ1-5; D ambiguous. From germline, CDR1 is SGHNT and CDR2 YYREEE (reference sequence). The V end was cut by 0 bases, the J end by 0 bases, with 4 bases between. CDR3 length: 14 amino acids.

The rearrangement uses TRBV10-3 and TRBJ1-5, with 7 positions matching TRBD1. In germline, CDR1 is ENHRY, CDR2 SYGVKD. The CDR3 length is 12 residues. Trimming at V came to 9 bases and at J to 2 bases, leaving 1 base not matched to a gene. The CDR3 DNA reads TGTGCCATTGGACAGGGCAATCAGCCCCAGCATTTT. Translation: CAIGQGNQPQHF.

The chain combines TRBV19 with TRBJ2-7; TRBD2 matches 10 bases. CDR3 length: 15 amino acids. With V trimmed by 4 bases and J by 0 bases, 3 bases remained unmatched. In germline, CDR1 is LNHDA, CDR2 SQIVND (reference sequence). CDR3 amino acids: CASSRTSGFSYEQYF. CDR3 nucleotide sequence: TGTGCCAGTAGTAGGACTAGCGGCTTCTCCTACGAGCAGTACTTC.

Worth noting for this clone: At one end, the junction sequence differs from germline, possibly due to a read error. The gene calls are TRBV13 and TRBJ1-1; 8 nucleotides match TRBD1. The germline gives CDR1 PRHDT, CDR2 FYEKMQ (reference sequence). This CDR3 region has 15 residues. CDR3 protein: CASSWTGRMKTEAFF. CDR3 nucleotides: TGTGCCAGCAGCTGGACAGGGCGAATGAAAACTGAAGCTTTCTTT. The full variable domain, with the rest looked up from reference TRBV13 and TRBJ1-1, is AAGVIQSPRHLIKEKRETATLKCYPIPRHDTVYWYQQGPGQDPQFLISFYEKMQSDKGSIPDRFSAQQFSDYHSELNMSSLELGDSALYFCASSWTGRMKTEAFFGQGTRLTVV.

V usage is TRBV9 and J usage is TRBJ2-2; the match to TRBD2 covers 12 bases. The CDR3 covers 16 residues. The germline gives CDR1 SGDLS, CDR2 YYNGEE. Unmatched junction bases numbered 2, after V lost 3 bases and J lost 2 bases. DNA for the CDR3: TGTGCCAGCAGCGCGGGACTAGCGGGTAACACCGGGGAGCTGTTTTTT. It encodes CASSAGLAGNTGELFF.

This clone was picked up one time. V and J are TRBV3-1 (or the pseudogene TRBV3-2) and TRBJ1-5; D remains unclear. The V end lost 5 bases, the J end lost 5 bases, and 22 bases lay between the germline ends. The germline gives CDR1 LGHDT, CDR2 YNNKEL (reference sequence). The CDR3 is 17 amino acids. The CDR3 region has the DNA TGTGCCAGCAGCAAGGGAGTTCCCATTTTGCATCATCAGCCCCAGCATTTT. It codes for CASSKGVPILHHQPQHF.

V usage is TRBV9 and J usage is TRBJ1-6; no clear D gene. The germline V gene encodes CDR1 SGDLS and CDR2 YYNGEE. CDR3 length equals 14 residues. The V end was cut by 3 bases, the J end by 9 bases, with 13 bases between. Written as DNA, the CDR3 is TGTGCCAGCAGCGCTCAGGTGATGAGTTCACCCCTCCACTTT. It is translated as CASSAQVMSSPLHF.

CDR3 nucleotides: TGTGCCAGCTCACCACCGTCGGCATCGGTTATGAACACTGAAGCTTTCTTT. It codes for CASSPPSASVMNTEAFF. This chain uses TRBV18 with TRBJ1-1; no definite D call. V gave up 0 bases and J gave up 0 bases, with 14 bases separating them. The CDR3 loop spans 17 amino acids. Per germline, CDR1 KGHSH and CDR2 LQKENI.

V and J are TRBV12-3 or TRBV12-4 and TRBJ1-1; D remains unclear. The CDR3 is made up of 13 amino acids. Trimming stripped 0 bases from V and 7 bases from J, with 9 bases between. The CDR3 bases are TGTGCCAGCAGTTTAGCGCCAAGGGTTGAAGCTTTCTTT. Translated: CASSLAPRVEAFF.

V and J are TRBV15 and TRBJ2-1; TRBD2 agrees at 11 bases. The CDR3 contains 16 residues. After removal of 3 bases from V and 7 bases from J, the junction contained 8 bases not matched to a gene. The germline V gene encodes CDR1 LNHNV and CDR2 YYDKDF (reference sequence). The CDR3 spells CATSRVIAGGQNEQFF. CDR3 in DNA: TGTGCCACCAGCAGGGTTATAGCGGGGGGGCAGAATGAGCAGTTCTTC.